The TCR beta chain under discussion was sequenced for a study of lymphopenia after photon versus proton radiotherapy. The table came from immunoSEQ multiplex PCR; TCRdb's copy has only in-frame clones and leaves some out. The sample contains approximately 150,000 clones, roughly nine tenths of which appear only once. Whole-study results and caveats: After lymphocyte nadir, photon-treated repertoires showed oligoclonal expansion, especially CD8+ Temra. Photon-treated patients lost naive T cells and TCR diversity; proton-treated stayed stable. In patients who died, overall survival fell as post-nadir TCR diversity dropped more.

This CDR3 spans 14 amino acids. CDR1 is MNHEY and CDR2 is SMNVEV in the germline V gene (reference sequence). J lost 3 bases, V lost 6 bases, and 3 bases had no gene match. Comments on this clone: Its antigen is not known.

The sample here was peripheral blood, taken from a patient treated with photon-based radiotherapy. The receptor's source is a man aged 45-65 years with gastric cancer. V is TRBV27 and J is TRBJ2-7; 12 bases agree with TRBD1. The CDR3 is CASRRDRGHYEQYF. In DNA form, the CDR3 reads TGTGCCAGCAGGCGGGACAGGGGGCACTACGAGCAGTACTTC.